This T cell receptor beta chain emerged from a study of blood T cells in healthy people across ages. A second roughly 6 to 11 cycle PCR used barcoded and J-beta primers. TCRdb reanalysed the 5' RACE reads using MiXCR and keeps one entry per CDR3 protein. The data contain 1.5 million to 2 million distinct CDR3 sequences, about 30% of them singletons. CDR1 and CDR2 from the germline V gene are SGHTA and FQGNSA. The J segment lost 3 bases and the V segment lost 1 base, leaving 9 bases of the junction unmatched. The CDR3 totals 17 residues. The sample comprised blood. The chain carries TRBV7-2 and TRBJ1-5; TRBD1 matches 7 bases. The receptor's source is a woman in her twenties or thirties in good health. CDR3 loop: CASSLGWRGPTNQPQHF. The CDR3 nucleotides read TGTGCCAGCAGCTTAGGTTGGAGGGGGCCTACCAATCAGCCCCAGCATTTT.